This T cell receptor (beta chain) was identified in a study of cytomegalovirus exposure and HLA in healthy donors. Researchers ran the PCR with 60 Vbeta and 13 Jbeta primers. Libraries were prepared by immunoSEQ multiplex PCR; TCRdb keeps only in-frame clonotypes and omits some of them. The sample holds 60,000 to 75,000 clones, about 85% seen once. Study-wide results and limits: Analysis performed later found roughly 17,000 TCR beta sequences associated with HLA alleles at 0.05 false discovery rate. Rarity characterized most TCR sequences, yet some public TCRs appeared in many donors. Some TCR beta chains (about 180 of them) were listed as cytomegalovirus-associated.

The V and J ends lost 2 bases and 8 bases respectively, with 15 bases between them. Germline lookup yields CDR1 MNHNS and CDR2 SASEGT. The CDR3 runs 14 residues. Regarding this clone: As yet, its antigen is unknown.

Sequenced sample: PBMCs. This receptor was identified in a female donor in good health and CMV-seronegative. The gene calls are TRBV6-1 and TRBJ1-2; D not certain. The CDR3 here is CASSEIEGLGGYTF. Here the CDR3 DNA reads TGTGCCAGCAGTGAAATCGAGGGCTTGGGCGGCTACACCTTC.